The source of this TCR beta chain is a study of T cell changes during pregnancy in multiple sclerosis. In its sample, this clone was seen a few times. Germline V CDR1 and CDR2: SGHRS, YFSETQ. This CDR3 comprises 15 residues. The V segment lost 0 bases and the J segment 4 bases; nucleotides outside the gene matches: 4. Profiled with immunoSEQ multiplex PCR; TCRdb holds only in-frame clones, not every one. The sample carries some 49,000 clones, 90% recorded once. The specimen was peripheral blood, collected after pregnancy. The TCR sequence derives from a female donor in good health, enrolled as a control in a pregnancy study. The chain recombines TRBV5-1 with TRBJ1-1, with 9 positions matching TRBD1. CDR3 residues: CASSLDRGLGTEAFF. DNA for the CDR3: TGCGCCAGCAGCTTGGACAGGGGGCTCGGCACTGAAGCTTTCTTT.